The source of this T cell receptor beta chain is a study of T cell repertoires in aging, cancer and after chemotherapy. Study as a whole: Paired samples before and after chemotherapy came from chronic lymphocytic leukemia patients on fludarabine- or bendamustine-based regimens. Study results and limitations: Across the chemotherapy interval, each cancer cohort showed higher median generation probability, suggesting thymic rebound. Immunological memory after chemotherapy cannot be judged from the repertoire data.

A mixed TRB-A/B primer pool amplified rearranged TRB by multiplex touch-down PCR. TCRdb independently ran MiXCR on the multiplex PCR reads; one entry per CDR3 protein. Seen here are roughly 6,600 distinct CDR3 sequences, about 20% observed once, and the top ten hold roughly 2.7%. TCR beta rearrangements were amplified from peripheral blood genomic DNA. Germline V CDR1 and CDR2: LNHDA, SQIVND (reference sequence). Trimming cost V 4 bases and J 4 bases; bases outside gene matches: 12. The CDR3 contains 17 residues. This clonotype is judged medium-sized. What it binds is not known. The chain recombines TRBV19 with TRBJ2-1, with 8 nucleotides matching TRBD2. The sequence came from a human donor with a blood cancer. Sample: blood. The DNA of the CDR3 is TGTGCCAGTAGTAAGATGATAGGGACTAGACCTTACAATGAGCAGTTCTTC. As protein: CASSKMIGTRPYNEQFF.